This T cell receptor beta chain was sequenced in a study of sequential checkpoint blockade in melanoma. About the study: First-line arms were nivolumab then ipilimumab, or the reverse, randomized 1:1. Maintenance nivolumab came after either treatment sequence.

The data were produced by immunoSEQ multiplex PCR, yet TCRdb's version contains in-frame clones alone and is incomplete. The sample shows 15,000 to 20,000 clones, 77% of them seen only once. Per the germline V gene, CDR1 is MGHRA and CDR2 is YSYEKL. The length of the CDR3 is 16 residues. The V end lost 1 base, the J end lost 0 bases, and 9 bases lay between the germline ends. Specified treatment: randomized to nivolumab then ipilimumab (arm A) or the reverse (arm B). None of the patients previously received DNA-damaging chemotherapy. The sequencing here drew on CD8+ T cells sorted from blood (inferred from file names), taken from a patient given nivolumab and ipilimumab in sequence. The source of this sequence is a human donor with melanoma. J is TRBJ1-4 and V is TRBV4-1; D gene uncertain. The CDR3 loop reads CASSQAPTPTNEKLFF. The CDR3, as DNA: TGCGCCAGCAGCCAAGCCCCAACTCCAACTAATGAAAAACTGTTTTTT.